This entry is about one TCR beta chain. The antigen is not known. The sample comes from a study of graft-versus-host responses after intestinal transplantation. Study context: For around 3 years after anti-thymocyte globulin induction, all recipients took tacrolimus and steroids.

This CDR3 contains 14 residues. CDR1 SNHLY and CDR2 FYNNEI come from the germline V gene. Between the trimmed V and J ends, which lost 3 bases and 0 bases, there was a span of 8 bases. Profiling relied on immunoSEQ multiplex PCR, and the TCRdb table lists in-frame clones only, not all of them. The sample consists of approximately 68,000 clones, about 90% of them appearing once. The input for sequencing was unstimulated CD8+ T cells sorted from spleen or lymph node cells, taken before transplant. This rearrangement joins TRBV2 to TRBJ1-1; no definite D call. The sequence derives from a human donor who was the organ donor for an intestinal transplant. DNA for the CDR3: TGTGCCAGCAGTGAGCCGGGTCTGAACACTGAAGCTTTCTTT. It encodes CASSEPGLNTEAFF.